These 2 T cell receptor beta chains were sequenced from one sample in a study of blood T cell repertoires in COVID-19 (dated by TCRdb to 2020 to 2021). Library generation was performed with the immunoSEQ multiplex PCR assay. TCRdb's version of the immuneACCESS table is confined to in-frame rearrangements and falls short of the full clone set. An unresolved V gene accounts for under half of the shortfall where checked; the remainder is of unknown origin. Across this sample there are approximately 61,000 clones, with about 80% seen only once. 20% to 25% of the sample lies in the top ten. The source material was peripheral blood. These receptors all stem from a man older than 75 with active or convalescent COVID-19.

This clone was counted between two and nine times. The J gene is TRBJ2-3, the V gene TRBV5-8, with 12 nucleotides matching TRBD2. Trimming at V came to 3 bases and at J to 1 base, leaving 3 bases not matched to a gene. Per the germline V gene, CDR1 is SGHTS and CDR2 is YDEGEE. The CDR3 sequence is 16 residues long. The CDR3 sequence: CASSSRTSGGTDTQYF. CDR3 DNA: TGTGCCAGCAGCTCCCGGACTAGCGGGGGCACAGATACGCAGTATTTT. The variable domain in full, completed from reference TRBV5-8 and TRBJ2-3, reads EAGVTQSPTHLIKTRGQQATLRCSPISGHTSVYWYQQALGLGLQFLLWYDEGEERNRGNFPPRFSGRQFPNYSSELNVNALELEDSALYLCASSSRTSGGTDTQYFGPGTRLTVL.

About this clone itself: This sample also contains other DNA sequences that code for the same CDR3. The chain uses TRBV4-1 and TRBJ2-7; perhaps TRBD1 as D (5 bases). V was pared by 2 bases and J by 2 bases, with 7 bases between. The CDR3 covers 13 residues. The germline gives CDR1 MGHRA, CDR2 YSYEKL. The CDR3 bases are TGCGCCAGCAGCCAACCGGACACCTACGAGCAGTACTTC. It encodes CASSQPDTYEQYF.